The 17 T cell receptor beta chains reported below all come from one sample, sequenced in a study of STAT3 mutations in large granular lymphocyte leukemia. Study-level points and caveats: In T-cell large granular lymphocyte leukemia, about half of patients showed multiple immunodominant subclonotypes.

TCRdb's table, derived via immunoSEQ multiplex PCR, lists solely in-frame clones and lacks some. Of 30,000 to 40,000 clones listed, about 90% were seen once; the top ten hold 12%. No antigens are known for them. The sequencing input was peripheral blood mononuclear cells. These receptors all stem from a man aged 60-69 years with T-cell large granular lymphocyte leukemia. Some clones in this sample may be carry-over from other donors' samples.

The chain links TRBV5-1 to TRBJ2-5; 11 bases fit TRBD1. The trim removed 4 bases at V and 2 bases at J, leaving 4 bases unmatched. CDR1 SGHRS and CDR2 YFSETQ come from the germline V gene. This CDR3 contains 15 residues. The CDR3 DNA reads TGCGCCAGCAGCACCCGGGACAGGGGGCAAGAGACCCAGTACTTC. Translated: CASSTRDRGQETQYF.

The chain uses TRBV18 and TRBJ2-2, with D unresolved. CDR1 KGHSH and CDR2 LQKENI come from the germline V gene. This CDR3 contains 14 residues. V lost 2 bases to trimming and J lost 6 bases, with 10 bases between them. The CDR3 loop reads CASSPFEAPGELFF. The CDR3 nucleotides read TGTGCCAGCTCACCATTCGAGGCCCCCGGGGAGCTGTTTTTT.

The CDR3 protein is CASSSLREGLGEQYF. The DNA for the CDR3 is TGTGCCAGCAGCTCGTTGCGGGAGGGCCTGGGAGAGCAGTACTTC. This chain joins TRBV5-4 and TRBJ2-7; 9 positions agree with TRBD2. Germline CDR1 SGHNT, CDR2 YYREEE (reference sequence). CDR3 length: 15 residues. The J segment lost 7 bases and the V segment lost 3 bases, leaving 11 bases of the junction unmatched.

The chain combines TRBV5-1 with TRBJ2-7; D ambiguous. V lost 1 base, J lost 6 bases, and 20 bases lay in between. CDR3 length: 16 residues. CDR1 and CDR2 from the germline V gene are SGHRS and YFSETQ. CDR3 coding DNA: TGCGCCAGCAGCTTGCCTCCGGGCCCTAGTCTGGGCGAGCAGTACTTC. Translated: CASSLPPGPSLGEQYF.

This chain links TRBV6-6 with TRBJ2-7, with D hard to call. This CDR3 is built from 12 residues. Germline V gives CDR1 MNHNY, CDR2 SVGAGI (reference sequence). Trimming pared 5 bases from V and 4 bases from J, leaving 9 bases between. CDR3 residues: CASSRGRYEQYF. The CDR3 coding sequence is TGTGCCAGCAGTCGCGGTCGTTACGAGCAGTACTTC.

This clone was recorded a few times. The rearrangement uses TRBV6-1 and TRBJ1-2, with a possible D match to TRBD1 (6 bases). CDR1 is MNHNS and CDR2 is SASEGT in the germline V gene. The ends were cut back, 6 bases at V and 3 bases at J, with 17 bases in the middle. The CDR3 is 15 amino acids. The CDR3 bases are TGTGCCAGCAGCCTAGGGGGGGTCGGGGACTATGGCTACACCTTC. It is translated as CASSLGGVGDYGYTF.

The chain employs TRBV6-5 and TRBJ2-2, with a possible D match to TRBD2 (6 bases). V lost 10 bases, J lost 3 bases, and 9 bases lay in between. The CDR3 loop spans 12 amino acids. Germline loops: CDR1 MNHEY, CDR2 SVGAGI. The CDR3 loop reads CAKCGDTGELFF. The CDR3 DNA follows: TGTGCCAAGTGCGGGGACACCGGGGAGCTGTTTTTT.

The chain recombines TRBV7-9 with TRBJ1-5; D remains unclear. The CDR3 runs 15 residues. Germline assignment: CDR1 SEHNR and CDR2 FQNEAQ (reference sequence). The V end lost 0 bases, the J end lost 0 bases, and 6 bases lay between the germline ends. CDR3 nucleotides: TGTGCCAGCAGCTTAGCGGGAGATAGCAATCAGCCCCAGCATTTT. Protein sequence: CASSLAGDSNQPQHF.

The chain is built from TRBV5-1 and TRBJ2-3, with 11 positions matching TRBD2. Germline-derived CDR1 and CDR2 are SGHRS and YFSETQ. V shed 0 bases and J 1 base; nucleotides not matched to a gene: 4. This CDR3 comprises 17 residues. The CDR3 reads CASSLGLTSGGTDTQYF. CDR3 bases: TGCGCCAGCAGCTTGGGACTGACTAGCGGGGGCACAGATACGCAGTATTTT.

The chain has TRBV5-1 and TRBJ1-6; weak D call: TRBD1 (5 bases). The CDR3 totals 16 residues. Trimming removed 2 bases from V and 0 bases from J, with 9 bases in between. The germline V gene has CDR1 SGHRS and CDR2 YFSETQ. The chain's CDR3 is CASSLQAFSYNSPLHF. The CDR3 DNA follows: TGCGCCAGCAGCTTACAGGCTTTCTCCTATAATTCACCCCTCCACTTT.

The chain couples TRBV29-1 to TRBJ2-7; D gene uncertain. Trimming stripped 2 bases from V and 3 bases from J, with 14 bases between. Germline CDR1 SQVTM, CDR2 ANQGSEA. CDR3 length: 14 residues. CDR3 loop: CSVEYWPGDYEQYF. In nucleotides, the CDR3 is TGCAGCGTTGAATATTGGCCCGGAGACTACGAGCAGTACTTC.

The V gene is TRBV7-2, the J gene TRBJ1-5; D remains ambiguous. Germline V lookup: CDR1 SGHTA, CDR2 FQGNSA. Trimming took 6 bases from V and 0 from J, leaving 9 bases between them. The CDR3 loop spans 14 amino acids. The CDR3 DNA sequence: TGTGCCAGCAGGGGCCCGAATAGCAATCAGCCCCAGCATTTT. Translating gives CASRGPNSNQPQHF.

The V call is TRBV2, the J call TRBJ1-5, with unresolved D. The germline V gene has CDR1 SNHLY and CDR2 FYNNEI. V was pared by 7 bases and J by 0 bases, with 7 bases between. CDR3 length: 13 residues. CDR3 loop: CASKRDSNQPQHF. CDR3 sequence (DNA): TGTGCCAGCAAGAGAGATAGCAATCAGCCCCAGCATTTT.

Here the CDR3 reads CASSQDTGQANYGYTF. The CDR3 DNA reads as TGTGCCAGCAGCCAAGATACCGGACAGGCAAACTATGGCTACACCTTC. The chain has TRBV4-2 and TRBJ1-2; 7 bases align to TRBD1. The CDR3 extends over 16 amino acids. Germline CDR1 is LGHNA and CDR2 is YNFKEQ. Germline trimming cut 0 bases from V and 2 bases from J; bases unmatched to any gene: 6.

This chain uses TRBV27 with TRBJ2-7; 9 bases are shared with TRBD2. CDR1 and CDR2 (germline): MNHEY, SMNVEV (reference sequence). J was trimmed by 12 bases and V by 6 bases; bases with no gene match: 9. This CDR3 region has 12 residues. CDR3 coding DNA: TGTGCCAGCAGCCGGACTAGCGAGGTGCCGTACTTC. Its protein is CASSRTSEVPYF.

This chain links TRBV6-5 with TRBJ2-5; no firm D call. Trimming stripped 7 bases from V and 2 bases from J, with 17 bases between. This CDR3 has 15 amino acids. The germline V gene has CDR1 MNHEY and CDR2 SVGAGI. The CDR3 spells CASIHKGNRQETQYF. In nucleotides, the CDR3 is TGTGCCAGCATCCACAAAGGGAACAGACAAGAGACCCAGTACTTC.

By share, this clone ranks as medium-sized. J is TRBJ2-3 and V is TRBV5-1; D uncertain. Trimming removed 4 bases at V and 0 bases at J, with 12 bases between. This CDR3 is 15 amino acids long. Germline values: CDR1 SGHRS, CDR2 YFSETQ. In DNA, the CDR3 is TGCGCCAGCAGCCCGGAGCCATCGAGCACAGATACGCAGTATTTT. It encodes CASSPEPSSTDTQYF.